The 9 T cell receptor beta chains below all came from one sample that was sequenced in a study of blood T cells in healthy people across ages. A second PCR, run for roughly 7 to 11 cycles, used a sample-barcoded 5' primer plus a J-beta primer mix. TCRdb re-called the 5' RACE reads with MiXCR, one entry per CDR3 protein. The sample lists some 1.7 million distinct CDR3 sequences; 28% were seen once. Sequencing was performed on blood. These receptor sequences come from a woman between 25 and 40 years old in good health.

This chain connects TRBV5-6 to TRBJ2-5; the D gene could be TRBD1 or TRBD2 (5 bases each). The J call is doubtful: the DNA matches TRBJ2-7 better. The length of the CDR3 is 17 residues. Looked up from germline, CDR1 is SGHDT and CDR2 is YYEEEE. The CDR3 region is CASSPVSGLLSFYEQYF. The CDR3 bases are TGTGCCAGCAGCCCGGTGTCGGGGCTGTTGTCATTCTACGAGCAGTACTTC.

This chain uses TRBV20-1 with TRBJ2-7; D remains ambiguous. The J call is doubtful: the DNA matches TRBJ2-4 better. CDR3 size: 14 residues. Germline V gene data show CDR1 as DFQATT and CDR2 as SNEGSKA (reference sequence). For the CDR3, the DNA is TGCAGTGCTTCCAGTGTTGATTTCGCGAACATTCAGTACTTC. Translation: CSASSVDFANIQYF.

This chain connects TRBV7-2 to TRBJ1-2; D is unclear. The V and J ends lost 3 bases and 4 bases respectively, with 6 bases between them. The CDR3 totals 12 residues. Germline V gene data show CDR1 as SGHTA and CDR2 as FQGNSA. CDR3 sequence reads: CASSFPGYGYTF. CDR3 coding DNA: TGTGCCAGCAGCTTTCCTGGCTATGGCTACACCTTC.

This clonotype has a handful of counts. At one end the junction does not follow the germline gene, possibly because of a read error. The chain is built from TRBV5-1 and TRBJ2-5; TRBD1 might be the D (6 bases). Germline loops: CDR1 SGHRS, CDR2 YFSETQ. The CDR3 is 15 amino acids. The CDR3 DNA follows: TGCGCCAGCAGCACCCAACCGGGACAACAAGAGATCCAGTACTTC. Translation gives CASSTQPGQQEIQYF. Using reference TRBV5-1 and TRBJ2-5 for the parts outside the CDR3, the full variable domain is KAGVTQTPRYLIKTRGQQVTLSCSPISGHRSVSWYQQTPGQGLQFLFEYFSETQRNKGNFPGRFSGRQFSNSRSEMNVSTLELGDSALYLCASSTQPGQQEIQYFGPGTRLLVL.

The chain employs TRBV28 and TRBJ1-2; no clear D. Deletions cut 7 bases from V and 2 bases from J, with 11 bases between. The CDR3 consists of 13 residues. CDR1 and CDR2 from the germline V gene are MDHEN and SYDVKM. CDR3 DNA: TGTGCCAGCATGCGGGGATCCAACTATGGCTACACCTTC. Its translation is CASMRGSNYGYTF.

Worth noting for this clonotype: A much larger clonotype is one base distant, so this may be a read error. CDR3 sequence reads: CSVDYSATHDYTF. CDR3 nucleotides: TGCAGCGTTGATTATTCGGCGACCCATGACTACACCTTC. V and J are TRBV29-1 and TRBJ1-2, with unresolved D. Looked up from germline, CDR1 is SQVTM and CDR2 is ANQGSEA. V was shortened by 3 bases and J by 10 bases, with 18 bases between the two germline ends. The CDR3 has 13 amino acids. Full variable domain (missing parts from reference TRBV29-1 and TRBJ1-2): SAVISQKPSRDICQRGTSLTIQCQVDSQVTMMFWYRQQPGQSLTLIATANQGSEATYESGFVIDKFPISRPNLTFSTLTVSNMSPEDSSIYLCSVDYSATHDYTFGSGTRLTVV.

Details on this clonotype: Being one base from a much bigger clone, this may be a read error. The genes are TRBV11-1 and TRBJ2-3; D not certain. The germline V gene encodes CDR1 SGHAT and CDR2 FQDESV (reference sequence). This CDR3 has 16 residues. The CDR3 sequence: CASSLGRGISTDAQYF. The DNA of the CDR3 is TGTGCCAGCAGCTTGGGCCGCGGTATTAGCACAGATGCGCAGTATTTT.

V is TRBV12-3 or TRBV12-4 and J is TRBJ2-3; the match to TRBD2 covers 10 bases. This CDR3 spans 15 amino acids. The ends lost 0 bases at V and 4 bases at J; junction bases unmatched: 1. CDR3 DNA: TGTGCCAGCAGTTTAGCTAGCGGGGGGCCAGATACGCAGTATTTT. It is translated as CASSLASGGPDTQYF.

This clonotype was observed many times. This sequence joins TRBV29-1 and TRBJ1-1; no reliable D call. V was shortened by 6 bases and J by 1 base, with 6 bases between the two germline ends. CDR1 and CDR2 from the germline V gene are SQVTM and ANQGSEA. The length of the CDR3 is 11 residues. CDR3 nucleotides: TGCAGCGTCAGAGAGAACACTGAAGCTTTCTTT. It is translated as CSVRENTEAFF.